These 2 T cell receptor beta chains share one sample of origin, sequenced in a study of CD8+CD57+ T cells in acquired aplastic anemia. Sequencing was done on patients that had shown CD8+CD57+ cell expansion by flow cytometry. Genomic DNA, the template, was used for profiling of the TCR beta VDJ and CDR3. Each CDR3 protein is one row after TCRdb ran MiXCR on the reads. The profile covers about 180,000 distinct CDR3 sequences, with approximately 48% appearing a single time and roughly 13% taken by the ten largest. Sequenced material: sorted CD4+, CD8+, or CD8+CD57+ T cells (not recorded which) from PBMCs. The receptors were sampled from a human donor with aplastic anemia.

This sequence joins TRBV19 and TRBJ1-1; weak D call: TRBD1 (5 bases). Trimming pared 6 bases from V and 2 bases from J, leaving 10 bases between. CDR1 is LNHDA, CDR2 SQIVND, per germline (reference sequence). CDR3 length equals 13 residues. The CDR3 nucleotides are TGTGCCAGTAGGGGGGATTTTAACACTGAAGCTTTCTTT. Amino acid sequence: CASRGDFNTEAFF.

In this sample, this clonotype turned up many times. The rearrangement joins TRBV2 to TRBJ2-4; D is undetermined. This CDR3 has 11 amino acids. The germline V gene encodes CDR1 SNHLY and CDR2 FYNNEI. Trimming shortened V by 4 bases and J by 9 bases, and 7 bases separated the two germline ends. CDR3 nucleotides: TGTGCCAGCAGTGCTCCTCTCATTCAGTACTTC. Its protein product is CASSAPLIQYF.